A selection of T cell receptor beta chains follows, all from one sample in a study of human T cells and chemical hapten exposure. TCRdb recomputed calls from the RACE reads with MiXCR, one row per CDR3 protein. In the table there are around 150,000 distinct CDR3 sequences, about 30% of which are singletons. The specimen was whole blood, collected in connection with sensitization to the hapten diphenylcyclopropenone (DPC). All receptors derive from a woman aged 18-29 years with alopecia areata. Some clones in this sample may be carry-over from other donors' samples. CDR3s include the opening cysteine and the closing phenylalanine or tryptophan. A D gene is named only where the DNA matches it firmly. Clone size is stated in some rows and not others, as once, few, many or a class when expanded.

size: few
V: TRBV11-3
length: 17
D: TRBD2
J: TRBJ2-1
CDR3: CASSPGLAGEIYNEQFF
DNA: TGTGCCAGCAGCCCCGGACTAGCGGGAGAGATTTACAATGAGCAGTTCTTC

size: .
V: TRBV2
length: 14
D: .
J: TRBJ2-4
CDR3: CASNEGIVRNIQYF
DNA: TGTGCCAGCAACGAAGGCATCGTCAGAAACATTCAGTACTTC

size: .
V: TRBV4-1
length: 13
D: .
J: TRBJ1-1
CDR3: CASSQGHSKVAFF
DNA: TGCGCCAGCAGCCAAGGGCATTCTAAGGTTGCTTTCTTT

size: few
V: TRBV29-1
length: 14
D: .
J: TRBJ1-1
CDR3: CSVPDHPGLTEAFF
DNA: TGCAGCGTCCCTGATCACCCGGGGCTCACTGAAGCTTTCTTT

size: .
V: TRBV2
length: 13
D: TRBD1
J: TRBJ1-5
CDR3: CASRGQGDQPQHF
DNA: TGTGCCAGCAGGGGACAGGGAGATCAGCCCCAGCATTTT

size: few
V: TRBV5-1
length: 17
D: TRBD2
J: TRBJ2-1
CDR3: CASSLKTSGRGLDEQFF
DNA: TGCGCCAGCAGCTTGAAGACTAGCGGGAGGGGACTAGATGAGCAGTTCTTC

size: .
V: TRBV9
length: 13
D: .
J: TRBJ1-1
CDR3: CASSVLENTEAFF
DNA: TGTGCCAGCAGCGTATTAGAAAACACTGAAGCTTTCTTT

size: few
V: TRBV9
length: 15
D: TRBD2
J: TRBJ2-1
CDR3: CASSVAMRGSSEQFF
DNA: TGTGCCAGCAGCGTAGCTATGCGCGGGAGCAGTGAGCAGTTCTTC

size: many
V: TRBV3-1
length: 15
D: TRBD1
J: TRBJ1-2
CDR3: CASSQGLGQHYGYTF
DNA: TGTGCCAGCAGCCAAGGTTTGGGACAGCACTATGGCTACACCTTC

size: .
V: TRBV7-9
length: 12
D: .
J: TRBJ2-1
CDR3: CASSLTRHEQFF
DNA: TGTGCCAGCAGCCTGACTAGACATGAGCAGTTCTTC

size: .
V: TRBV7-2
length: 16
D: TRBD2
J: TRBJ2-5
CDR3: CASSTPRSGGSETQYF
DNA: TGTGCCAGCAGCACTCCCCGGAGCGGGGGGTCAGAGACCCAGTACTTC

size: once
V: TRBV20-1
length: 13
D: TRBD2
J: TRBJ2-3
CDR3: CSARSGAHDTQYF
DNA: TGCAGTGCTAGAAGCGGGGCGCATGATACGCAGTATTTT

size: few
V: TRBV5-1
length: 15
D: .
J: TRBJ1-5
CDR3: CASSPGVGINQPQHF
DNA: TGCGCCAGCAGCCCCGGAGTTGGGATCAATCAGCCCCAGCATTTT

size: once
V: TRBV6-5
length: 13
D: .
J: TRBJ1-1
CDR3: CASSPRGPTEAFF
DNA: TGTGCCAGCTCACCTCGGGGGCCTACTGAAGCTTTCTTT

size: .
V: TRBV4-1
length: 16
D: TRBD1
J: TRBJ2-1
CDR3: CASSVRDRGGVDEQFF
DNA: TGCGCCAGCAGCGTAAGGGACAGGGGGGGGGTAGATGAGCAGTTCTTC

size: .
V: TRBV4-3
length: 14
D: .
J: TRBJ2-5
CDR3: CASSWGRAGETQYF
DNA: TGCGCCAGCAGCTGGGGACGGGCGGGGGAGACCCAGTACTTC

size: .
V: TRBV29-1
length: 15
D: .
J: TRBJ1-1
CDR3: CSVPPPWGMNTEAFF
DNA: TGCAGCGTGCCCCCCCCTTGGGGCATGAACACTGAAGCTTTCTTT

size: .
V: TRBV30
length: 12
D: .
J: TRBJ1-4
CDR3: CAWSTYPQKLFF
DNA: TGTGCCTGGAGTACGTACCCTCAAAAACTGTTTTTT

size: .
V: TRBV10-2
length: 13
D: TRBD2
J: TRBJ2-2
CDR3: CASSKTSDGELFF
DNA: TGCGCCAGCAGCAAAACTAGCGACGGGGAGCTGTTTTTT

size: many
V: TRBV29-1
length: 11
D: .
J: TRBJ2-1
CDR3: CSVDRGNEQFF
DNA: TGCAGCGTTGACAGGGGTAATGAGCAGTTCTTC

size: few
V: TRBV5-6
length: 12
D: TRBD1
J: TRBJ2-1
CDR3: CASSRDRDTLFF
DNA: TGTGCCAGCAGCAGAGACAGGGATACTTTGTTCTTC

size: few
V: TRBV7-3
length: 14
D: .
J: TRBJ2-3
CDR3: CASSLVGAPDTQYF
DNA: TGTGCCAGCAGCTTAGTGGGGGCCCCAGATACGCAGTATTTT

size: .
V: TRBV2
length: 10
D: .
J: TRBJ1-2
CDR3: CARVRGGYTF
DNA: TGTGCCAGAGTGAGAGGTGGCTACACCTTC

size: few
V: TRBV12-3/TRBV12-4
length: 16
D: .
J: TRBJ2-7
CDR3: CASSSHPADGGYEQYF
DNA: TGTGCCAGCAGTTCCCACCCCGCGGACGGCGGCTACGAGCAGTACTTC

size: .
V: TRBV7-2
length: 14
D: TRBD2
J: TRBJ2-3
CDR3: CASSFQRGAYTQYF
DNA: TGTGCCAGCAGCTTCCAGCGGGGGGCCTATACGCAGTATTTT

size: many
V: TRBV3-1
length: 15
D: .
J: TRBJ2-3
CDR3: CASSQRGTVSDTQYF
DNA: TGTGCCAGCAGCCAAAGGGGGACGGTCTCAGATACGCAGTATTTT

size: many
V: TRBV12-3/TRBV12-4
length: 15
D: .
J: TRBJ2-1
CDR3: CASSRLVQRGNEQFF
DNA: TGTGCCAGCAGCCGACTAGTCCAACGGGGCAATGAGCAGTTCTTC

size: .
V: TRBV4-1
length: 16
D: TRBD2
J: TRBJ2-3
CDR3: CASSQGLAGYTDTQYF
DNA: TGCGCCAGCAGCCAGGGACTAGCGGGGTACACAGATACGCAGTATTTT

size: many
V: TRBV6-5
length: 14
D: TRBD1
J: TRBJ1-2
CDR3: CASSYSRTGSGYTF
DNA: TGTGCCAGCAGTTACTCTAGGACAGGGTCCGGCTACACCTTC

size: many
V: TRBV20-1
length: 14
D: .
J: TRBJ2-1
CDR3: CSARVVLSYNEQFF
DNA: TGCAGTGCTAGGGTGGTCCTCTCCTACAATGAGCAGTTCTTC

size: few
V: TRBV29-1
length: 10
D: .
J: TRBJ1-1
CDR3: CSVRNTEAFF
DNA: TGCAGCGTTAGGAACACTGAAGCTTTCTTT

size: few
V: TRBV12-3/TRBV12-4
length: 13
D: .
J: TRBJ2-5
CDR3: CASSLWGAETQYF
DNA: TGTGCCAGCAGTTTATGGGGGGCCGAGACCCAGTACTTC

size: few
V: TRBV29-1
length: 12
D: .
J: TRBJ2-1
CDR3: CSVQSSYNEQFF
DNA: TGCAGCGTCCAGAGCTCCTACAATGAGCAGTTCTTC

size: once
V: TRBV18
length: 13
D: .
J: TRBJ1-2
CDR3: CASSPGGSYGYTF
DNA: TGTGCCAGCTCACCTGGTGGCAGCTATGGCTACACCTTC

size: few
V: TRBV10-3
length: 16
D: .
J: TRBJ2-1
CDR3: CAISDPGTHEGREQFF
DNA: TGTGCCATCAGTGATCCCGGGACTCATGAGGGGCGTGAGCAGTTCTTC

size: few
V: TRBV29-1
length: 13
D: .
J: TRBJ1-1
CDR3: CSAQRDGNTEAFF
DNA: TGCAGCGCGCAACGTGACGGAAACACTGAAGCTTTCTTT

size: .
V: TRBV5-1
length: 16
D: .
J: TRBJ2-5
CDR3: CASSRQGRVSEETQYF
DNA: TGCGCCAGCTCCCGCCAGGGTAGAGTGAGTGAAGAGACCCAGTACTTC

size: few
V: TRBV7-9
length: 15
D: TRBD1
J: TRBJ1-1
CDR3: CASSPRTGLNTEAFF
DNA: TGTGCCAGCAGCCCAAGGACAGGCCTGAACACTGAAGCTTTCTTT

size: .
V: TRBV4-2
length: 17
D: TRBD2
J: TRBJ2-1
CDR3: CASSQELAGAGRREQFF
DNA: TGTGCCAGCAGCCAGGAACTAGCGGGAGCGGGCCGTCGGGAGCAGTTCTTC

size: .
V: TRBV20-1
length: 11
D: .
J: TRBJ1-5
CDR3: CSATGDQPQHF
DNA: TGCAGTGCTACAGGGGATCAGCCCCAGCATTTT

size: few
V: TRBV10-3
length: 13
D: .
J: TRBJ1-1
CDR3: CAISVGGGAEAFF
DNA: TGTGCCATCAGTGTAGGTGGGGGTGCTGAAGCTTTCTTT

size: .
V: TRBV5-1
length: 15
D: .
J: TRBJ2-2
CDR3: CASSSYGENTGELFF
DNA: TGCGCCAGCAGCTCCTACGGGGAGAACACCGGGGAGCTGTTTTTT

size: few
V: TRBV20-1
length: 13
D: .
J: TRBJ2-7
CDR3: CSAVSGTPTEQYF
DNA: TGCAGTGCTGTTAGCGGTACTCCTACCGAGCAGTACTTC

size: .
V: TRBV24-1
length: 13
D: .
J: TRBJ2-3
CDR3: CATSEDSTDTQYF
DNA: TGTGCCACCAGTGAAGACAGCACAGATACGCAGTATTTT

size: .
V: TRBV7-3
length: 15
D: .
J: TRBJ2-1
CDR3: CASSLASSSYNEQFF
DNA: TGTGCCAGCAGCTTGGCTAGCAGCTCCTACAATGAGCAGTTCTTC

size: .
V: TRBV27
length: 14
D: .
J: TRBJ2-2
CDR3: CASSLFEGAGELFF
DNA: TGTGCCAGCAGTCTTTTCGAGGGGGCCGGGGAGCTGTTTTTT

size: .
V: TRBV5-1
length: 16
D: .
J: TRBJ1-5
CDR3: CASSSGPPSPNQPQHF
DNA: TGCGCCAGCAGCTCCGGACCGCCGTCCCCCAATCAGCCCCAGCATTTT

size: .
V: TRBV4-1
length: 12
D: .
J: TRBJ2-5
CDR3: CASSQHQETQYF
DNA: TGCGCCAGCAGCCAGCACCAAGAGACCCAGTACTTC

size: few
V: TRBV2
length: 11
D: .
J: TRBJ2-7
CDR3: CASIIPAEQYF
DNA: TGTGCCAGCATCATCCCGGCGGAGCAGTACTTC

size: .
V: TRBV12-3/TRBV12-4
length: 16
D: .
J: TRBJ1-5
CDR3: CASSLEMGGGNQPQHF
DNA: TGTGCCAGCAGTTTAGAGATGGGAGGGGGCAATCAGCCCCAGCATTTT

size: .
V: TRBV4-3
length: 16
D: .
J: TRBJ2-6
CDR3: CASSSGSLSGANVLTF
DNA: TGCGCCAGCAGCTCCGGGTCCCTCTCTGGGGCCAACGTCCTGACTTTC

size: few
V: TRBV28
length: 14
D: TRBD1
J: TRBJ2-4
CDR3: CASRQGTGKNIQYF
DNA: TGTGCCAGCAGACAAGGGACAGGAAAAAACATTCAGTACTTC

size: .
V: TRBV20-1
length: 13
D: .
J: TRBJ1-2
CDR3: CSAPSRVSYGYTF
DNA: TGCAGTGCCCCCTCACGGGTGAGCTATGGCTACACCTTC